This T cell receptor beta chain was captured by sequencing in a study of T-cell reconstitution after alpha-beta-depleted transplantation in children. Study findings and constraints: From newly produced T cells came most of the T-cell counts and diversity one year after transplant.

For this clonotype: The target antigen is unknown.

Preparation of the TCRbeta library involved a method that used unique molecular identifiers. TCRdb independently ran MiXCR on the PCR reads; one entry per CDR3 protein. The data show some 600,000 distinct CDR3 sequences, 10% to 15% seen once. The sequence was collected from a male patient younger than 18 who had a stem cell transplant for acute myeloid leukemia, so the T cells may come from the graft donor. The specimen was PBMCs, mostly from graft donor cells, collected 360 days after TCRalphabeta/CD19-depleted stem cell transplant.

The chain's CDR3 is CSASDSQEAFF. The DNA of the CDR3 is TGCAGTGCGAGCGACAGCCAAGAAGCTTTCTTT. The gene calls are TRBV20-1 and TRBJ1-1, with a tentative D call TRBD1 (5 bases). Germline assignment: CDR1 DFQATT and CDR2 SNEGSKA (reference sequence). This CDR3 contains 11 residues. V was pared by 6 bases and J by 8 bases, with 13 bases between.